A selection of T cell receptor beta chains follows, all from one sample in a study of blood T cell repertoires in COVID-19. The protocol was immunoSEQ multiplex PCR, while the TCRdb copy is restricted to in-frame clones and leaves out a portion. Of around 300,000 clones in the sample, more than 70% were seen once. The specimen sequenced was PBMCs or T cells enriched from blood (not recorded which). These receptors were collected from a woman aged 25 to 39 who had recovered from COVID-19. CDR3s include the opening cysteine and the closing phenylalanine or tryptophan. A D gene is named only where the DNA matches it firmly. The size of a clone is reported for some rows only, either as once, few or many, or as a class for expanded clones.

V gene,D gene,clone size,J gene,CDR3 protein,CDR3 DNA
TRBV6-1,TRBD1,.,TRBJ1-1,CASSEIGAGGINTEAFF,TGTGCCAGCAGTGAGATCGGGGCAGGGGGTATCAACACTGAAGCTTTCTTT
TRBV5-5,TRBD1,.,TRBJ2-1,CASSEGQGRGNEQFF,TGTGCCAGCAGCGAGGGACAGGGGAGAGGAAATGAGCAGTTCTTC
TRBV4-3,TRBD1,.,TRBJ1-4,CASSQLSQGDEKLFF,TGCGCCAGCAGCCAGCTCAGCCAGGGGGATGAAAAACTGTTTTTT
TRBV5-5,.,.,TRBJ1-5,CASSLVGRNQPQHF,TGTGCCAGCAGTCTGGTGGGGCGCAATCAGCCCCAGCATTTT
TRBV5-6,TRBD1,.,TRBJ1-1,CASSWGTGRGNTEAFF,TGTGCCAGCAGCTGGGGGACAGGGCGGGGTAACACTGAAGCTTTCTTT
TRBV27,.,.,TRBJ1-6,CASSARGAHNSPLHF,TGTGCCAGCAGTGCTCGGGGGGCGCATAATTCACCCCTCCACTTT
TRBV7-8,.,.,TRBJ1-2,CASTQEGGGYTF,TGTGCCAGCACCCAAGAGGGCGGTGGCTACACCTTC
TRBV4-3,.,.,TRBJ1-5,CASSLDRDTNQPQHF,TGCGCCAGCAGCCTAGACCGGGACACCAATCAGCCCCAGCATTTT
TRBV4-1,.,.,TRBJ1-1,CASSHPGGTEAFF,TGCGCCAGCAGCCACCCGGGGGGCACTGAAGCTTTCTTT
TRBV3-1/TRBV3-2,.,.,TRBJ2-5,CASSQTRPQETQYF,TGTGCCAGCAGCCAAACGAGGCCCCAAGAGACCCAGTACTTC
TRBV7-9,.,.,TRBJ1-2,CASSLSTRGYTF,TGTGCCAGCAGCCTCAGTACGCGGGGCTACACCTTC
TRBV21-1,.,.,TRBJ1-1,CASSPPGQANTEAFF,TGTGCCAGCAGCCCTCCGGGACAGGCGAACACTGAAGCTTTCTTT
TRBV2,TRBD2,.,TRBJ2-4,CASSAGGIAKNIQYF,TGTGCCAGCAGTGCGGGAGGGATAGCCAAAAACATTCAGTACTTC
TRBV6-5,TRBD2,few,TRBJ2-3,CASSYLGLASDTQYF,TGTGCCAGCAGTTACCTGGGACTAGCTTCAGATACGCAGTATTTT
TRBV5-1,.,.,TRBJ1-3,CASSLYYGQSSGNTIYF,TGCGCCAGCAGCCTATATTACGGACAGTCCTCTGGAAACACCATATATTTT
TRBV27,.,.,TRBJ2-7,CASSFQHSYEQYF,TGTGCCAGCAGTTTCCAACACTCCTACGAGCAGTACTTC
TRBV30,.,.,TRBJ1-6,CAWSLNRVYNSPLHF,TGTGCCTGGAGTCTGAACAGGGTGTATAATTCACCCCTCCACTTT
TRBV2,.,few,TRBJ1-3,CASSAGTSGNTIYF,TGTGCCAGCAGTGCTGGGACATCTGGAAACACCATATATTTT
TRBV4-1,.,.,TRBJ1-3,CASSQDRGGFSGNTIYF,TGCGCCAGCAGCCAAGATAGGGGGGGATTCTCTGGAAACACCATATATTTT
TRBV11-2,.,.,TRBJ2-5,CASSLGYRVETQYF,TGTGCCAGCAGCTTAGGTTACAGGGTGGAGACCCAGTACTTC
TRBV11-2,.,.,TRBJ2-3,CASSFPLGTQYF,TGTGCCAGCAGCTTCCCTCTCGGTACGCAGTATTTT
TRBV3-1/TRBV3-2,.,.,TRBJ1-2,CASSQLGLSGYTF,TGTGCCAGCAGCCAACTGGGACTCTCTGGCTACACCTTC
TRBV19,.,.,TRBJ1-1,CASTLESRSREAFF,TGTGCCAGTACCCTCGAATCTCGGTCGAGGGAAGCTTTCTTT
TRBV11-2,.,.,TRBJ1-2,CASSPRGGVGGYTF,TGTGCCAGCAGCCCAAGAGGGGGGGTAGGTGGCTACACCTTC